This passage covers 16 T cell receptor beta chains from one sample sequenced in a study of beta chain features in type 1 diabetes listed by TCRdb under 2018. Receptor libraries were prepared by the immunoSEQ multiplex PCR assay. The High Capacity cDNA Reverse Transcription Kit was used to reverse transcribe all of the isolated RNA, meaning that expressed TCRB transcripts were what got sequenced. Entries here come from immuneACCESS through TCRdb and include only in-frame sequences with V and J called. Some clones fail to appear in such tables; in the studies checked, an unresolved V gene covers under half of the shortfall, and the cause of the remainder is unknown. The sample records approximately 380,000 clones, approximately 15% of which are singletons. The top ten hold 0.019% of the sample. Sequencing was done on a sample of naive CD4+ T cells from blood. Explained via the paper, the cell subset or site label denotes: true naive CD4+ T cells. The receptors derive from a woman in her late teens or twenties in good health.

This clone was detected only a few times. The V call is TRBV30, the J call TRBJ1-1; 8 bases align to TRBD1. The CDR3 sequence is 11 residues long. J gave up 10 bases and V 8 bases, and 9 bases lay outside the gene matches. The germline gives CDR1 GTSNPN, CDR2 SVGIG (reference sequence). CDR3 sequence reads: CAVGQGGVAFF. CDR3 bases: TGTGCCGTCGGACAGGGTGGGGTAGCTTTCTTT.

The chain couples TRBV28 to TRBJ2-2, with TRBD1 identical over 11 bases. This CDR3 region has 16 residues. Trimming removed 6 bases from V and 4 bases from J; junction bases left unmatched: 7. Germline V gene data show CDR1 as MDHEN and CDR2 as SYDVKM. The chain's CDR3 is CASRTRGTGGTGELFF. The CDR3 DNA reads TGTGCCAGCAGGACGAGAGGGACAGGGGGCACCGGGGAGCTGTTTTTT.

In this sample, this clone turned up a few times. The chain employs TRBV7-3 and TRBJ2-1; tentatively, D is TRBD2 (6 bases). The germline V and J ends were trimmed by 1 base and 10 bases, with 20 bases remaining between them. This CDR3 is 16 amino acids long. Germline values: CDR1 SGHTA, CDR2 FQGTGA. The CDR3 spells CASSLMEIALGGEQFF. CDR3 nucleotides: TGTGCCAGCAGCTTAATGGAAATAGCGTTGGGGGGAGAGCAGTTCTTC.

The chain recombines TRBV7-2 with TRBJ1-2, with TRBD1 identical over 10 bases. With V trimmed by 3 bases and J by 8 bases, 6 bases remained unmatched. From germline, CDR1 is SGHTA and CDR2 FQGNSA. The CDR3 has 14 amino acids. The CDR3 region has the DNA TGTGCCAGCAGCTTCCGACAGGGGGCAGGGGGCTACACCTTC. Residues: CASSFRQGAGGYTF. Full variable domain (rest looked up from reference TRBV7-2 and TRBJ1-2): GAGVSQSPSNKVTEKGKDVELRCDPISGHTALYWYRQSLGQGLEFLIYFQGNSAPDKSGLPSDRFSAERTGGSVSTLTIQRTQQEDSAVYLCASSFRQGAGGYTFGSGTRLTVV.

This clone was detected only a few times. The rearrangement joins TRBV7-3 to TRBJ2-1; D gene unclear. The CDR3 has 16 residues. With 1 base removed from V and 2 bases from J, the gap between germline ends came to 12 bases. Germline V gene lookup returns CDR1 SGHTA and CDR2 FQGTGA. CDR3 residues: CASSLRGGATYNEQFF. The CDR3 region has the DNA TGTGCCAGCAGCTTAAGAGGCGGCGCAACCTACAATGAGCAGTTCTTC.

This clone came up a few times. The chain employs TRBV15 and TRBJ2-7, with TRBD1 matching 8 bases. The CDR3 totals 14 residues. With 1 base clipped from V and 2 bases from J, the junction kept 1 base outside the gene matches. The germline V gene has CDR1 LNHNV and CDR2 YYDKDF (reference sequence). CDR3 protein: CATSRAGGPYEQYF. In DNA form, the CDR3 reads TGTGCCACCAGCAGAGCAGGGGGCCCCTACGAGCAGTACTTC. The whole variable domain, filled in from reference TRBV15 and TRBJ2-7, reads DAMVIQNPRYQVTQFGKPVTLSCSQTLNHNVMYWYQQKSSQAPKLLFHYYDKDFNNEADTPDNFQSRRPNTSFCFLDIRSPGLGDTAMYLCATSRAGGPYEQYFGPGTRLTVT.

V usage is TRBV30 and J usage is TRBJ1-2; D is unclear. The CDR3 covers 12 residues. CDR1 is GTSNPN and CDR2 is SVGIG in the germline V gene (reference sequence). V was pared by 5 bases and J by 4 bases, with 11 bases between. The DNA for the CDR3 is TGTGCCTGGGAACCGGGTCCCTATGGCTACACCTTC. Translation: CAWEPGPYGYTF.

This clone was picked up a small number of times. The chain has TRBV6-1 and TRBJ2-5; TRBD1 matches at 7 bases. Germline CDR1 and CDR2: MNHNS and SASEGT. This CDR3 spans 13 amino acids. J lost 4 bases, V lost 8 bases, and 7 bases had no gene match. CDR3 DNA: TGTGCCAGCCAGGGGGTTCGGGGAGAGACCCAGTACTTC. It encodes CASQGVRGETQYF.

The chain has TRBV7-9 and TRBJ2-5; D remains ambiguous. V lost 1 base, J lost 7 bases, and 7 bases lay in between. CDR3 length: 12 residues. The germline CDR1 and CDR2 sequences are SEHNR and FQNEAQ (reference sequence). Here the CDR3 DNA reads TGTGCCAGCAGCTTAGACTCACGGACCCAGTACTTC. It is translated as CASSLDSRTQYF.

This clone was detected a few times. V is TRBV4-2 and J is TRBJ2-1; 8 positions agree with TRBD2. CDR3 length equals 15 residues. The junction had 3 bases not matched to a gene; V was cut back by 4 bases and J by 1 base. From germline, CDR1 is LGHNA and CDR2 YNFKEQ. The CDR3 spells CASSLVAGSYNEQFF. The CDR3 DNA reads TGTGCCAGCAGCCTGGTAGCGGGGTCCTACAATGAGCAGTTCTTC.

This clone was observed a handful of times. The CDR3 here is CSVTSGSIYEQFF. The DNA of the CDR3 is TGCAGCGTAACTAGCGGGAGTATCTATGAGCAGTTCTTC. The J gene is TRBJ2-1, the V gene TRBV29-1; 11 bases are a match to TRBD2. Germline CDR1 is SQVTM and CDR2 is ANQGSEA. The ends lost 6 bases at V and 8 bases at J; junction bases unmatched: 6. The CDR3 contains 13 residues.

This clone was counted between two and nine times. The CDR3 reads CASRMHLVELGGEQFF. CDR3 in DNA: TGTGCCAGCAGGATGCATCTTGTTGAGTTGGGAGGGGAGCAGTTCTTC. The genes are TRBV7-9 and TRBJ2-1, with TRBD2 matching over 7 bases. This CDR3 contains 16 residues. Germline CDR1 SEHNR, CDR2 FQNEAQ (reference sequence). V trimming: 6 bases; J trimming: 10 bases; junction bases outside the gene matches: 18. The complete variable domain, with remaining parts taken from reference TRBV7-9 and TRBJ2-1, reads DTGVSQNPRHKITKRGQNVTFRCDPISEHNRLYWYRQTLGQGPEFLTYFQNEAQLEKSRLLSDRFSAERPKGSFSTLEIQRTEQGDSAMYLCASRMHLVELGGEQFFGPGTRLTVL.

This clone has just a few counts. The chain carries TRBV28 and TRBJ2-7; 9 nucleotides align to TRBD2. Germline loops: CDR1 MDHEN, CDR2 SYDVKM. The CDR3 length is 15 residues. Germline trimming cut 2 bases from V and 3 bases from J; bases unmatched to any gene: 5. The CDR3, as DNA: TGTGCCAGCAGTTTAGTGACTAGCGGAAGCTACGAGCAGTACTTC. The encoded protein is CASSLVTSGSYEQYF.

Of note for this clone: This same CDR3 is encoded by further DNA sequences in the sample. The CDR3 coding sequence is TGTGCCAGCAGCTTAGTGACAGGGGGGCCCGAGACCCAGTACTTC. Protein product: CASSLVTGGPETQYF. This sequence joins TRBV7-2 and TRBJ2-5, with 9 nucleotides matching TRBD1. This CDR3 contains 15 residues. The V segment lost 1 base and the J segment 5 bases; nucleotides outside the gene matches: 5. Germline V lookup: CDR1 SGHTA, CDR2 FQGNSA.

The rearrangement uses TRBV7-3 and TRBJ2-5; D might be TRBD2 (7 bases). Germline V gene sequence: CDR1 SGHTA, CDR2 FQGTGA. The CDR3 consists of 14 residues. V gave up 3 bases and J gave up 4 bases, with 12 bases separating them. In DNA, the CDR3 is TGTGCCAGCAGCTTTGGGGGCGGGAGAGAGACCCAGTACTTC. Translation: CASSFGGGRETQYF. Full variable domain (outside the CDR3, taken from reference TRBV7-3 and TRBJ2-5): GAGVSQTPSNKVTEKGKYVELRCDPISGHTALYWYRQSLGQGPEFLIYFQGTGAADDSGLPNDRFFAVRPEGSVSTLKIQRTERGDSAVYLCASSFGGGRETQYFGPGTRLLVL.

The chain joins TRBV5-4 to TRBJ2-5; 9 bases line up with TRBD1. This CDR3 comprises 13 residues. V shed 4 bases, J shed 5 bases, and the junction held 3 bases outside the gene matches. The germline gives CDR1 SGHNT, CDR2 YYREEE (reference sequence). This CDR3 is CASSKDRGETQYF. The CDR3 DNA follows: TGTGCCAGCAGCAAGGACAGGGGCGAGACCCAGTACTTC.